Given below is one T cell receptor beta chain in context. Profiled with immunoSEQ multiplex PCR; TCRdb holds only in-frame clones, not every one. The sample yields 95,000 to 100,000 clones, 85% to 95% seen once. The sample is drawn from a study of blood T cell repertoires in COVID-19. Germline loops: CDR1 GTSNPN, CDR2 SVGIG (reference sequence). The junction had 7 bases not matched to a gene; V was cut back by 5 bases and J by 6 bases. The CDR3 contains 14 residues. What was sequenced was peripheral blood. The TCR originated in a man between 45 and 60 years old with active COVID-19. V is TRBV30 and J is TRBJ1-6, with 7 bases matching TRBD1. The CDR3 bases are TGTGCCTGGGCCCTGGGACAGTTTAATTCACCCCTCCACTTT. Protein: CAWALGQFNSPLHF.